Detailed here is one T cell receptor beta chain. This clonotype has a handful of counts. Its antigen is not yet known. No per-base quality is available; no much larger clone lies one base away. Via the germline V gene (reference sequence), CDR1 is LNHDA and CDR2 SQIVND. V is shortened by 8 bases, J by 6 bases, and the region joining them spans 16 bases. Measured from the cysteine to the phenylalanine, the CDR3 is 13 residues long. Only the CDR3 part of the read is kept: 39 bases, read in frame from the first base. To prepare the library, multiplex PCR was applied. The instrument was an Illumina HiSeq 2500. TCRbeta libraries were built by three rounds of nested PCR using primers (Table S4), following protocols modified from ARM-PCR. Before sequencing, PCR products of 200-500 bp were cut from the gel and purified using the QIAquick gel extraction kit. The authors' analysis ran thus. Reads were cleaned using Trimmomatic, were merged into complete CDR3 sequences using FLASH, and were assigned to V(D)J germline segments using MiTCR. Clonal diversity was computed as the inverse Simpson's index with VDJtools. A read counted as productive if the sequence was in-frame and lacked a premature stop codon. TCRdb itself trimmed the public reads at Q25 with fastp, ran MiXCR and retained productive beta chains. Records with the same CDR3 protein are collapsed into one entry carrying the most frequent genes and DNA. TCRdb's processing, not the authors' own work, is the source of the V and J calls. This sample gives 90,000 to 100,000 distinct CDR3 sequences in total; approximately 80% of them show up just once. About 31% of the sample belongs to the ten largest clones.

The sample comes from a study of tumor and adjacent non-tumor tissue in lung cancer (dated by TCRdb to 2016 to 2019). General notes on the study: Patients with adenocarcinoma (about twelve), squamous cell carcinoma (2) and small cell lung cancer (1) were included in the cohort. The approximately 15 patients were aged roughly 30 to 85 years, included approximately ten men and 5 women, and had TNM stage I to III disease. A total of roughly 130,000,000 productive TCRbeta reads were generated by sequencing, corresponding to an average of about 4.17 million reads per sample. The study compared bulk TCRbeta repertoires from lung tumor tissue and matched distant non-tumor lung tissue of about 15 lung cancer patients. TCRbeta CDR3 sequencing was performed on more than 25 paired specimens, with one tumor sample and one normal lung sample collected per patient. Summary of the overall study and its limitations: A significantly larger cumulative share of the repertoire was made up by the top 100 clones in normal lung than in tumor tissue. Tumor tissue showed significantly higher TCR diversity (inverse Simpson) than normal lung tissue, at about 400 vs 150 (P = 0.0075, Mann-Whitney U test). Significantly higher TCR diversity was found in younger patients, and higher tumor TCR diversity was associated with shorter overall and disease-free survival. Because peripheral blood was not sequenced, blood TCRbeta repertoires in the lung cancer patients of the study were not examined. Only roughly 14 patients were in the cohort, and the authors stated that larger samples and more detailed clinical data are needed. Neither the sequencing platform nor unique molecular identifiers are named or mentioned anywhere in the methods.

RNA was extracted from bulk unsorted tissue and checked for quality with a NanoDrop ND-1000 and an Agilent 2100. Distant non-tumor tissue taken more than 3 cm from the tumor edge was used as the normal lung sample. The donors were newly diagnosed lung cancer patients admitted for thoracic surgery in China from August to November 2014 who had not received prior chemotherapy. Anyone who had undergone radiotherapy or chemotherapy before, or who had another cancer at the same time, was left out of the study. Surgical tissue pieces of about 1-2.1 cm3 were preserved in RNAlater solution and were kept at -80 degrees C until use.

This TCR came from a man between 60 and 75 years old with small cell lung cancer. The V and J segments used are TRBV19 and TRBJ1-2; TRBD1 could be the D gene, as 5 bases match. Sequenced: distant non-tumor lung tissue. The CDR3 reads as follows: CASRQSTHDGYTF. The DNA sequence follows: TGTGCCAGTCGACAGTCGACTCACGATGGCTACACCTTC.